Below are 10 T cell receptor beta chains sequenced from a single sample in a study of response to subunit inactivated influenza vaccine. TCRdb itself ran the RT-PCR reads through MiXCR, one entry per CDR3 protein. The sample has about 650,000 distinct CDR3 sequences; 15% to 18% are singletons. This specimen consisted of PBMCs from blood, obtained 11 to 12 days after vaccination. All receptors come from a man aged 45-65 years who received an inactivated influenza vaccine.

J is TRBJ1-1 and V is TRBV9; TRBD1 agrees at 7 bases. There are 13 residues in the CDR3. The V and J ends lost 3 bases and 7 bases, in that order; junction bases with no gene match: 6. Germline V gives CDR1 SGDLS, CDR2 YYNGEE. The CDR3: CASSAAGTDEAFF. CDR3 nucleotide sequence: TGTGCCAGCAGCGCCGCCGGGACAGATGAAGCTTTCTTT. Full variable domain (remainder filled in from reference TRBV9 and TRBJ1-1): DSGVTQTPKHLITATGQRVTLRCSPRSGDLSVYWYQQSLDQGLQFLIQYYNGEERAKGNILERFSAQQFPDLHSELNLSSLELGDSALYFCASSAAGTDEAFFGQGTRLTVV.

This clonotype was counted only a few times. The CDR3 is CASSLAMVSNEQFF. DNA for the CDR3: TGCGCCAGCAGCTTGGCGATGGTTTCCAATGAGCAGTTCTTC. The V call is TRBV5-1, the J call TRBJ2-1; D remains ambiguous. Trimming shortened V by 0 bases and J by 6 bases, and 10 bases separated the two germline ends. The CDR3 is 14 residues long. The germline V gene has CDR1 SGHRS and CDR2 YFSETQ.

The rearrangement joins TRBV4-3 to TRBJ1-3; TRBD1 might be the D (5 bases). The CDR3 covers 18 residues. Germline loops: CDR1 LGHNA, CDR2 YSLEER. Trimming pared 3 bases from V and 0 bases from J, leaving 18 bases between. This chain's CDR3 is CASSQGRASGGSGNTIYF. DNA for the CDR3: TGCGCCAGCAGCCAGGGCAGGGCCTCCGGCGGCTCTGGAAACACCATATATTTT.

V and J are TRBV20-1 and TRBJ2-1; either TRBD1 or TRBD2 may supply D (6 bases each). CDR3 length: 12 residues. V dropped 6 bases and J dropped 9 bases, with 15 bases sitting between them. Looked up from germline, CDR1 is DFQATT and CDR2 is SNEGSKA (reference sequence). CDR3: CSAKSGGGEQFF. CDR3 coding DNA: TGCAGTGCAAAGAGCGGAGGGGGTGAGCAGTTCTTC.

The rearrangement uses TRBV20-1 and TRBJ2-1, with TRBD2 as a possible D gene (6 bases). CDR3 size: 14 residues. Trimming shortened V by 4 bases and J by 0 bases, and 10 bases separated the two germline ends. CDR1 and CDR2 from the germline V gene are DFQATT and SNEGSKA (reference sequence). The CDR3 is CSANEAGSYNEQFF. CDR3 bases: TGCAGTGCTAATGAAGCGGGCTCCTACAATGAGCAGTTCTTC.

The chain carries TRBV10-3 and TRBJ2-2; D assignment may be TRBD1 or TRBD2 (6 bases each). The V end was cut by 6 bases, the J end by 6 bases, with 20 bases between. Germline CDR1 ENHRY, CDR2 SYGVKD. The CDR3 is 16 amino acids. This chain's CDR3 is CAIRPSGGGSAGELFF. The CDR3 DNA sequence: TGTGCCATCAGACCGTCAGGAGGGGGGAGCGCCGGGGAGCTGTTTTTT.

The J gene is TRBJ2-7, the V gene TRBV6-2 or TRBV6-3; D is uncertain. V was cut by 6 bases and J by 1 base, with 16 bases left in between. The CDR3 covers 15 residues. Per germline, CDR1 MNHEY and CDR2 SVGEGT. CDR3 in DNA: TGTGCCAGCAGCCCCGACTTTGCTCTATCCTACGAGCAGTACTTC. Encoded protein: CASSPDFALSYEQYF.

This clonotype was detected only a few times. The chain carries TRBV4-2 and TRBJ2-1; 8 bases fit TRBD2. CDR3 length equals 16 residues. The V gene end was trimmed by 3 bases and the J gene end by 7 bases; junction bases not matched to a gene: 11. Germline V CDR1 and CDR2: LGHNA, YNFKEQ. The CDR3: CASSHPVSGIKNEQFF. CDR3 nucleotide sequence: TGTGCCAGCAGCCATCCCGTTAGCGGGATTAAGAATGAGCAGTTCTTC.

The chain uses TRBV24-1 and TRBJ1-2; 12 nucleotides align to TRBD1. The CDR3 is 15 residues long. Trimming cost V 4 bases and J 4 bases; bases outside gene matches: 3. CDR1 KGHDR and CDR2 SFDVKD come from the germline V gene. CDR3 amino acids: CATSDGTGGIYGYTF. CDR3 sequence (DNA): TGTGCCACCAGTGACGGGACAGGGGGCATCTATGGCTACACCTTC.

This clonotype was observed a few times. The chain employs TRBV7-9 and TRBJ2-1; 10 bases fit TRBD2. In germline, CDR1 is SEHNR, CDR2 FQNEAQ (reference sequence). V was pared by 5 bases and J by 7 bases, with 14 bases of the junction left unmatched. CDR3 size: 17 residues. CDR3 DNA: TGTGCCAGCAGCCGCCGCGCTAGCGGGGGAGGGGTTAATGAGCAGTTCTTC. Translation: CASSRRASGGGVNEQFF. Filled out from reference TRBV7-9 and TRBJ2-1, the complete variable domain reads DTGVSQNPRHKITKRGQNVTFRCDPISEHNRLYWYRQTLGQGPEFLTYFQNEAQLEKSRLLSDRFSAERPKGSFSTLEIQRTEQGDSAMYLCASSRRASGGGVNEQFFGPGTRLTVL.